The clone carrying this TCR beta chain was observed a single time. The antigen is not known. This sample is part of a study of OX40 agonist ivuxolimab in advanced cancers. Per the germline V gene, CDR1 is GTSNPN and CDR2 is SVGIG (reference sequence). Trimming took 2 bases from V and 2 from J, leaving 9 bases between them. The CDR3 covers 13 residues. Some clones are missing from TCRdb's copy, which holds only in-frame ones; the method was immunoSEQ multiplex PCR. In the table there are over 95,000 clones, about 91% of which are singletons. General study findings and limits: In general, CD8+ T cells held more expanded clones than CD4+ did, on average.

This clonotype was sampled from an adult with an advanced solid tumor such as melanoma, head and neck, liver or kidney cancer. Sequencing was performed on CD4+ or CD8+ T cells sorted from blood, taken in a trial of the OX40 agonist ivuxolimab. V is TRBV30 and J is TRBJ1-2; D is uncertain. CDR3 in amino acids: CAWSFGENYGYTF. The CDR3, as DNA: TGTGCCTGGAGTTTCGGGGAGAACTATGGCTACACCTTC.